This TCR beta chain was sequenced during a study of cytomegalovirus exposure and HLA in healthy donors. This clone was counted between two and nine times. In the PCR, 60 Vbeta and 13 Jbeta primers were used. This table comes from immunoSEQ multiplex PCR, and its TCRdb copy is limited to in-frame clones, with some not included. The data contain around 150,000 clones, approximately 76% of them seen just once; the ten biggest clones take up approximately 1.3%. The clonotype originates from a man between 60 and 75 years old in good health and CMV-seronegative. Sequencing was done on a sample of PBMCs.

Here the CDR3 reads CASSWGTGDTDTQYF. Here the CDR3 DNA reads TGTGCCAGCAGCTGGGGGACAGGTGACACAGATACGCAGTATTTT. The rearrangement joins TRBV5-6 to TRBJ2-3; 8 bases map to TRBD1. Looked up from germline, CDR1 is SGHDT and CDR2 is YYEEEE. Losses at the gene ends were 3 bases for V and 2 bases for J; bases not matched to a gene: 5. CDR3 length: 15 amino acids.